This T cell receptor (beta chain) is from a study of memory B cells and T cells in multiple sclerosis. This clone was seen a handful of times. Sequencing was performed with immunoSEQ multiplex PCR; in TCRdb, only in-frame clones are kept and a portion is missing. The sample has several hundred clones; approximately 80% are singletons. The sample taken for sequencing was brain tissue. The source is a human donor with multiple sclerosis.

This chain's CDR3 is CASAAYSGRLSLNTEAFF. CDR3 bases: TGTGCCAGTGCTGCCTATTCAGGGAGGCTGAGTCTGAACACTGAAGCTTTCTTT. The rearrangement uses TRBV19 and TRBJ1-1, with D tentatively TRBD1 (5 bases). CDR1 is LNHDA, CDR2 SQIVND, per germline (reference sequence). V was pared by 8 bases and J by 0 bases, with 25 bases between. The CDR3 runs to 18 residues.